This T cell receptor (beta chain) originates from a study of blood T cell repertoires in COVID-19. Background on the study: There were acute and convalescent COVID-19 samples, and they came from the United States, Italy and Spain. From T cells, B-cell-depleted T cells, or PBMCs came the material, which was cDNA or gDNA.

Repertoires were generated with immunoSEQ multiplex PCR, while TCRdb's copy carries only in-frame clones and drops some. The top ten clones hold about 7% of a sample with about 38,000 clones, about 87% of them seen once. The CDR3 has 12 amino acids. V was shortened by 9 bases and J by 0 bases, with 8 bases between the two germline ends. Germline assignment: CDR1 MNHEY and CDR2 SVGAGI. Sequenced material: peripheral blood. V gene TRBV6-5 combines with J gene TRBJ1-2; D possibly corresponds to TRBD1 (5 bases). The sequence was obtained from a human donor in a cohort sampled during active COVID-19. The CDR3: CARGDANYGYTF. CDR3 DNA sequence: TGTGCCAGAGGGGATGCTAACTATGGCTACACCTTC.